The clone carrying this T cell receptor (beta chain) has just one count. This sample was included in a study of T cell changes during pregnancy in multiple sclerosis. The method was immunoSEQ multiplex PCR; TCRdb's version includes in-frame clones alone and lacks a portion of them. The table includes 25,000 to 30,000 clones, 70% to 90% detected once. This clonotype originated in a female donor with multiple sclerosis, enrolled in a pregnancy study. The sample consisted of CD8+ T cells from peripheral blood mononuclear cells, taken in the second trimester of pregnancy.

The CDR3 bases are TGTGCCAGCAGCGCAGGGATAGCGGGAACTGAGCAGTTCTTC. Its translation is CASSAGIAGTEQFF. The genes are TRBV9 and TRBJ2-1; 8 bases are a match to TRBD2. The V segment lost 3 bases and the J segment 9 bases; nucleotides outside the gene matches: 8. Germline assignment: CDR1 SGDLS and CDR2 YYNGEE. The CDR3 spans 14 residues.